Sequencing of this TCR beta chain was carried out in a study of blood T cell repertoires in COVID-19. Study context: Material from acute and convalescent COVID-19 was sourced from the United States, Italy and Spain. T cells, B-cell-depleted T cells, or PBMCs supplied cDNA or gDNA.

The authors' processing: It was from reference gene primer amplification that nucleated cell counts were estimated. Clones were read by immunoSEQ multiplex PCR, and TCRdb kept only the in-frame ones, dropping some. V, J and clone size derive from that table, while D and trimming were established from the DNA sequence. The sample carries about 67,000 clones, 87% recorded once. Germline CDR1 is MNHEY and CDR2 is SMNVEV (reference sequence). V lost 10 bases to trimming and J lost 0 bases, with 12 bases between them. CDR3 length equals 14 residues. This TCR was recovered from a man aged 45-65 years with active COVID-19. The sequenced sample was peripheral blood. V gene TRBV27 combines with J gene TRBJ1-4; D remains ambiguous. The DNA for the CDR3 is TGTGCCACCAAAGTGACTTCAACTAATGAAAAACTGTTTTTT. The encoded protein is CATKVTSTNEKLFF.